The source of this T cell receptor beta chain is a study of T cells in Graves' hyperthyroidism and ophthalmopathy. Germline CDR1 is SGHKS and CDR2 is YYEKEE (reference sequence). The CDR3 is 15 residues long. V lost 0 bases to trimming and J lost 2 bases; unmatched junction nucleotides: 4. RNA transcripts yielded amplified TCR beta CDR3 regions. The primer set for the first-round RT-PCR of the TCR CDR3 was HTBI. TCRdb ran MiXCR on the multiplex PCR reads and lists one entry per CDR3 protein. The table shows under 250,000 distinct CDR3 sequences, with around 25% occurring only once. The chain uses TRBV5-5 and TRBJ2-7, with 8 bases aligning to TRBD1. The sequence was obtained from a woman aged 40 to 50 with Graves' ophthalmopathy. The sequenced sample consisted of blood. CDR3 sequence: CASSLESQGAYEQYF. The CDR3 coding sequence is TGTGCCAGCAGCTTGGAGTCACAGGGGGCCTACGAGCAGTACTTC.